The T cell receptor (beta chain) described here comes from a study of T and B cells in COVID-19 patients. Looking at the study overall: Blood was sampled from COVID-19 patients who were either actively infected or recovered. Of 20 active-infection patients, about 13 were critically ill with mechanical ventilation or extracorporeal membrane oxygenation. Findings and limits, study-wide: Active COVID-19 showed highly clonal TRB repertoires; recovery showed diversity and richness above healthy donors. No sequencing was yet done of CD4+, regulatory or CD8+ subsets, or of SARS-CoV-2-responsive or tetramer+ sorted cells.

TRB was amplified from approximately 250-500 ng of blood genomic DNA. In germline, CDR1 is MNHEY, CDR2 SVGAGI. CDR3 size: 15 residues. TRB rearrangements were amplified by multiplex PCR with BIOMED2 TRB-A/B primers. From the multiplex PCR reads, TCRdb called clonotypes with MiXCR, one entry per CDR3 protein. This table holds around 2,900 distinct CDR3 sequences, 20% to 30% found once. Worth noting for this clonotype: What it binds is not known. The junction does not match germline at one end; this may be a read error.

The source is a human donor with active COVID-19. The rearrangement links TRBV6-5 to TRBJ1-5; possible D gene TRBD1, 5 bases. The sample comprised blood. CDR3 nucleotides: TGTGTCAGCAGTGATACAGGCTATAGCAATCAGCCCCAGCATTTT. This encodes CVSSDTGYSNQPQHF.